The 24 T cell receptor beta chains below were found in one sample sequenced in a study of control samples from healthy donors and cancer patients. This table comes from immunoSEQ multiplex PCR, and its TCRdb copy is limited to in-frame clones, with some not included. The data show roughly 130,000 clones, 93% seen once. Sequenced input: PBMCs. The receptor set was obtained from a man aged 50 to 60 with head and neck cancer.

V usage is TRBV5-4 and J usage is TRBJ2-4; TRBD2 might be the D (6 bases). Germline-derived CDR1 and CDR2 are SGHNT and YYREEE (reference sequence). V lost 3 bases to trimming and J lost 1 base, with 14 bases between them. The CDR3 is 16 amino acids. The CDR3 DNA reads TGTGCCAGCAGCTATGGGGGGAAAGAGGCCAAAAACATTCAGTACTTC. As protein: CASSYGGKEAKNIQYF.

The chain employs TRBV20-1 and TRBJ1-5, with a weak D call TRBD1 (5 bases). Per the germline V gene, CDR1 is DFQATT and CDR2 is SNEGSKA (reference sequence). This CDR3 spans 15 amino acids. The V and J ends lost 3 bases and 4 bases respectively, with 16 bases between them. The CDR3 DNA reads TGCAGTGCTAGTTTCGGGGGTGAGTGGAATCAGCCCCAGCATTTT. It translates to CSASFGGEWNQPQHF.

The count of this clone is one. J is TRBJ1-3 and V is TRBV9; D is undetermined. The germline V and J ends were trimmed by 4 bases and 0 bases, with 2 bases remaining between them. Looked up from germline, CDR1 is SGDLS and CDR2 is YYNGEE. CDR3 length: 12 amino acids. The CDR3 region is CASSYSGNTIYF. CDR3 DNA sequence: TGTGCCAGCAGCTACTCTGGAAACACCATATATTTT.

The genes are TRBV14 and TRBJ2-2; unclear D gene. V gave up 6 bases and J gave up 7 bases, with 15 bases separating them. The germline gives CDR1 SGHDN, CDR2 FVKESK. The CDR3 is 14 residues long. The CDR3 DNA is TGTGCCAGCAGTTCCCTCATCGGCTTCGGGGAGCTGTTTTTT. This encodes CASSSLIGFGELFF.

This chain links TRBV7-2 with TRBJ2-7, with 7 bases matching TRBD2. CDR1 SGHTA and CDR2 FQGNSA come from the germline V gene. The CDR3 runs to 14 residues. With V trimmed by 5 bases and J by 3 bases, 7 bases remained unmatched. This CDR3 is CASSPRTSHYEQYF. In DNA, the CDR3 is TGTGCCAGCAGCCCTAGGACTAGTCACTACGAGCAGTACTTC.

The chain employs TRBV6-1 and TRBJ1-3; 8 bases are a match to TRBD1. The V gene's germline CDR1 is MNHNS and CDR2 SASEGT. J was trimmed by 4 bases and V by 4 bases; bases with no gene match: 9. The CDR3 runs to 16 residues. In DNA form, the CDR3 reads TGTGCCAGCAGTGGGGGGCCGACAGGGGTAGGAAACACCATATATTTT. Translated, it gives CASSGGPTGVGNTIYF.

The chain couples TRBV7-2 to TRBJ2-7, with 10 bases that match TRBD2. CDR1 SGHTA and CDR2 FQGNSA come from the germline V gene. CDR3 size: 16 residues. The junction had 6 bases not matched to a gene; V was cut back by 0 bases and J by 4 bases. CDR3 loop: CASSLAAASGGYEQYF. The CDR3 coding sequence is TGTGCCAGCAGCTTAGCAGCGGCTAGCGGGGGTTACGAGCAGTACTTC.

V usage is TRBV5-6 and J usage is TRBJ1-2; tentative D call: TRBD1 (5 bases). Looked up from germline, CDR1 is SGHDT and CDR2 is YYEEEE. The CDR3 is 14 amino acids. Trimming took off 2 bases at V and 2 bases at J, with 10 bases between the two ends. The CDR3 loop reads CASSFSGANYGYTF. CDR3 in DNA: TGTGCCAGCAGCTTTAGTGGGGCGAACTATGGCTACACCTTC.

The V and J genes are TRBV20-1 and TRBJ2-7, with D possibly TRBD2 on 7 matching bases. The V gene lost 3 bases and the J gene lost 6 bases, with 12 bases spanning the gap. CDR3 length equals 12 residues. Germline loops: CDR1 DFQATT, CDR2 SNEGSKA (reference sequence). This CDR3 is CSASRGGGEQYF. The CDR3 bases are TGCAGTGCTAGTAGGGGGGGTGGCGAGCAGTACTTC.

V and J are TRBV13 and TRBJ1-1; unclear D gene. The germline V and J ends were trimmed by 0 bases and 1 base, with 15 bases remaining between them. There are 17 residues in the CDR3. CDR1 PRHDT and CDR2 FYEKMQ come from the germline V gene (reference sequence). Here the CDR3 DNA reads TGTGCCAGCAGCTTAGGGGCAGCCCCTGGAACGAACACTGAAGCTTTCTTT. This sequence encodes CASSLGAAPGTNTEAFF.

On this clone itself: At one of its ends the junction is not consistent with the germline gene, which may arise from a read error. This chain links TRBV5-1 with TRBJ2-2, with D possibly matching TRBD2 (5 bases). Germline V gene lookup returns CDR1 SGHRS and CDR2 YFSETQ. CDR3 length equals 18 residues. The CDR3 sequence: CASSIWYSPRAEHRGAVF. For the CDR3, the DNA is TGCGCCAGCTCCATCTGGTACAGCCCTAGGGCTGAACACCGGGGAGCTGTTTTT.

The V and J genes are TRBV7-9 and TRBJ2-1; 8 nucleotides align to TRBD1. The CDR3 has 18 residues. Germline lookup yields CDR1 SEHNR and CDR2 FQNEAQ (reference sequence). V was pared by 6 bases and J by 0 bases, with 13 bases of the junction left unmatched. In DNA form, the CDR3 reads TGTGCCAGCAGGGCCCCCCCCAGACAGGGGCCCTCCTACAATGAGCAGTTCTTC. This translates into CASRAPPRQGPSYNEQFF.

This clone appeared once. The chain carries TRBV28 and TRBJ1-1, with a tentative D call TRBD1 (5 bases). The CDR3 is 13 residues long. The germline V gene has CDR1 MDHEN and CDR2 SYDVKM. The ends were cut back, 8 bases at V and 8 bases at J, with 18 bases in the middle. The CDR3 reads CASLSGPQLEAFF. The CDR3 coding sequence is TGTGCCAGCCTGTCGGGACCACAGCTAGAAGCTTTCTTT.

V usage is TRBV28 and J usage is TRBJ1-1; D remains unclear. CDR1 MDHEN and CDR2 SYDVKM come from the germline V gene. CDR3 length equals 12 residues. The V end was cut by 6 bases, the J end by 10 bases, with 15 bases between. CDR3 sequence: CASRPSTSAAFF. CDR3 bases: TGTGCCAGCAGACCTTCCACGAGCGCAGCTTTCTTT.

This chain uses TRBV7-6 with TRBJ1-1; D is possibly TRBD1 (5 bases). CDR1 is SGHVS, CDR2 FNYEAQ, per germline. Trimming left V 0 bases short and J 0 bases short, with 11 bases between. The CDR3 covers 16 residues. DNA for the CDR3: TGTGCCAGCAGCTTAGCGGGAGGGGCAATGAACACTGAAGCTTTCTTT. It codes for CASSLAGGAMNTEAFF.

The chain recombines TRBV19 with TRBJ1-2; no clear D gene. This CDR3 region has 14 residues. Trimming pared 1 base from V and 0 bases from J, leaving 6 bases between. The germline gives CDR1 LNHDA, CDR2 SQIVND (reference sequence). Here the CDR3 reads CASSIVVANYGYTF. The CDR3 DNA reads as TGTGCCAGTAGTATAGTCGTGGCTAACTATGGCTACACCTTC.

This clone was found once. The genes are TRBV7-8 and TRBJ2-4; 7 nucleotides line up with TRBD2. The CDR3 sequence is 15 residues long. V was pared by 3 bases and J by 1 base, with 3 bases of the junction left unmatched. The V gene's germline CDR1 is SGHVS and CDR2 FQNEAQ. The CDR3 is CASSFSGRAKNIQYF. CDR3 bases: TGTGCCAGCAGCTTTTCCGGGAGGGCCAAAAACATTCAGTACTTC. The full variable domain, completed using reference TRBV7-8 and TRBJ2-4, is GAGVSQSPRYKVAKRGQDVALRCDPISGHVSLFWYQQALGQGPEFLTYFQNEAQLDKSGLPSDRFFAERPEGSVSTLKIQRTQQEDSAVYLCASSFSGRAKNIQYFGAGTRLSVL.

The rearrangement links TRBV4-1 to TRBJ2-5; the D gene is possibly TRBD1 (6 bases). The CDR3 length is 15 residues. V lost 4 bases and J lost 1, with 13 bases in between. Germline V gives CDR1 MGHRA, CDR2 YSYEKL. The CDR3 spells CASSLTAGVQETQYF. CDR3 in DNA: TGCGCCAGCAGCCTAACCGCAGGGGTCCAAGAGACCCAGTACTTC.

The CDR3 DNA reads as TGTGCCAGCAGCTTATATTCAGATACGCAGTATTTT. It yields the protein CASSLYSDTQYF. The rearrangement uses TRBV7-3 and TRBJ2-3, with D unresolved. Trimming left V 2 bases short and J 4 bases short, with 4 bases between. CDR1 is SGHTA, CDR2 FQGTGA, per germline. This CDR3 has 12 residues.

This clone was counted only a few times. The CDR3, as DNA: TGTGCCAGCAGCCAAGACCTAGAGGAGTTCTTC. This sequence encodes CASSQDLEEFF. The chain employs TRBV3-1 (or the pseudogene TRBV3-2) and TRBJ2-1; no clear D. V dropped 0 bases and J dropped 14 bases, with 8 bases sitting between them. The CDR3 is 11 amino acids. Germline-derived CDR1 and CDR2 are LGHDT and YNNKEL (reference sequence).

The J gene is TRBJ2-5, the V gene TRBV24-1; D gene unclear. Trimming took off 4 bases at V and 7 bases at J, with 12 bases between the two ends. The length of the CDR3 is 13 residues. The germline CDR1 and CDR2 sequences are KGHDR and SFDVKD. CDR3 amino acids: CATSDRARSTQYF. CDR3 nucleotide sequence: TGTGCCACCAGTGACCGGGCCCGATCGACCCAGTACTTC.

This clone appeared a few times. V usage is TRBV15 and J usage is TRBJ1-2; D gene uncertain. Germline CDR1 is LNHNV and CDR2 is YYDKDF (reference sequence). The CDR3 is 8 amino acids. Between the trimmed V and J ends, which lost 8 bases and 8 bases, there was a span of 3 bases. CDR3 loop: CATAGYTF. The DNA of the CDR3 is TGTGCCACCGCGGGCTACACCTTC.

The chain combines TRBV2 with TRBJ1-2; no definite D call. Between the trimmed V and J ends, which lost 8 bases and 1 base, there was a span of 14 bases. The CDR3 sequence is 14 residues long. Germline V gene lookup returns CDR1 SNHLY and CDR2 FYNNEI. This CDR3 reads CASSFRALNYGYTF. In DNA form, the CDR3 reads TGTGCCAGCTCTTTTCGGGCCCTTAACTATGGCTACACCTTC.

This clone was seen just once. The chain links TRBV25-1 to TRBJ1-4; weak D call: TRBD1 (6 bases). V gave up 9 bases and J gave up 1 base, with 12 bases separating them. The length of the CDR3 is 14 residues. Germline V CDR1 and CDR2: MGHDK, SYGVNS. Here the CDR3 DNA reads TGTGCCAGTCGAGGCAGGGGAACTAATGAAAAACTGTTTTTT. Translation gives CASRGRGTNEKLFF.